The 6 T cell receptor beta chains presented below share a single source sample, sequenced in a study of PD-L1 blockade in urothelial cancer. Regarding time point: pretreatment peripheral blood. Libraries were prepared by immunoSEQ multiplex PCR; TCRdb keeps only in-frame clonotypes and omits some of them. The sample yields tens of thousands of clones, about four fifths seen once. The sequencing used PBMCs, collected around atezolizumab (anti-PD-L1) treatment. The receptors come from a woman aged 70-85 years with urothelial cancer.

The gene calls are TRBV6-5 and TRBJ2-1; TRBD2 aligns across 12 bases. The J segment lost 7 bases and the V segment lost 7 bases, leaving 8 bases of the junction unmatched. The CDR3 spans 15 residues. Looked up from germline, CDR1 is MNHEY and CDR2 is SVGAGI. CDR3 bases: TGTGCCAGCACCCGGACTAGCGGGGCGCGGAATGAGCAGTTCTTC. Its protein product is CASTRTSGARNEQFF.

This sequence joins TRBV28 and TRBJ2-1; 10 bases are shared with TRBD2. Germline CDR1 MDHEN, CDR2 SYDVKM. The CDR3 has 15 amino acids. Losses at the gene ends were 7 bases for V and 3 bases for J; bases not matched to a gene: 6. This CDR3 reads CASNPSGSNYNEQFF. Written as DNA, the CDR3 is TGTGCCAGCAACCCTAGCGGGAGTAACTACAATGAGCAGTTCTTC.

The chain links TRBV11-2 to TRBJ2-1; 7 nucleotides match TRBD2. The V gene end was trimmed by 4 bases and the J gene end by 4 bases; junction bases not matched to a gene: 7. The CDR3 contains 15 residues. Germline CDR1 reads SGHAT; CDR2 reads FQNNGV. CDR3 residues: CASSSRWGGYNEQFF. DNA for the CDR3: TGTGCCAGCAGCTCCCGATGGGGGGGTTACAATGAGCAGTTCTTC.

The rearrangement joins TRBV5-1 to TRBJ2-1; TRBD1 matches 9 bases. Germline lookup yields CDR1 SGHRS and CDR2 YFSETQ. V lost 4 bases, J lost 9 bases, and 8 bases stayed unmatched. The CDR3 consists of 14 residues. CDR3 coding DNA: TGCGCCAGCAGCGCCGGGACAGGGTTAAGTGAGCAGTTCTTC. Translated: CASSAGTGLSEQFF. The whole variable domain, filled in from reference TRBV5-1 and TRBJ2-1, reads KAGVTQTPRYLIKTRGQQVTLSCSPISGHRSVSWYQQTPGQGLQFLFEYFSETQRNKGNFPGRFSGRQFSNSRSEMNVSTLELGDSALYLCASSAGTGLSEQFFGPGTRLTVL.

The V gene is TRBV6-6, the J gene TRBJ1-2; 8 positions agree with TRBD1. This CDR3 comprises 15 residues. CDR1 and CDR2 from the germline V gene are MNHNY and SVGAGI (reference sequence). The trim removed 0 bases at V and 8 bases at J, leaving 8 bases unmatched. CDR3 DNA: TGTGCCAGCAGTTACTCCGGACAGGGTTTTCTGGGCTACACCTTC. Protein product: CASSYSGQGFLGYTF.

This chain uses TRBV21-1 with TRBJ1-1; the table's D call, TRBD1, was not checked against the DNA. TRBV21-1 is a pseudogene locus. This CDR3 region has 13 residues. CDR3 nucleotides: TGTGCCAGCAGCCGCAGGGTTTGCACTGAAGCTTTCTTT. Residues: CASSRRVCTEAFF.